One and the same sample provided the 12 T cell receptor beta chains below, sequenced in a study of blood T cell repertoires in COVID-19 (dated by TCRdb to between 2020 and 2021). Receptors were amplified or captured by the immunoSEQ multiplex PCR assay. TCRdb re-hosts the immuneACCESS table, in-frame sequences only. Its copies lack some clones; in the studies checked, an unresolved V gene accounts for under half of them, and the cause for the rest is not known. This sample comprises approximately 230,000 clones, 85% to 95% of them detected only once. 1.5% to 2% of the sample lies in the top ten. The sample consisted of PBMCs or T cells enriched from blood (not recorded which). All receptors derive from a woman between 18 and 29 years old who had recovered from COVID-19.

V is TRBV29-1 and J is TRBJ1-5; D gene uncertain. The CDR3 has 13 amino acids. Trimming shortened V by 4 bases and J by 4 bases, and 11 bases separated the two germline ends. Germline assignment: CDR1 SQVTM and CDR2 ANQGSEA. Here the CDR3 DNA reads TGCAGCGTTGTGGCGGGAAATAATCAGCCCCAGCATTTT. Translated: CSVVAGNNQPQHF.

The rearrangement joins TRBV5-1 to TRBJ1-2; 12 nucleotides line up with TRBD1. The CDR3 is 17 amino acids. Trimming cost V 2 bases and J 6 bases; bases outside gene matches: 11. Germline CDR1 reads SGHRS; CDR2 reads YFSETQ. The CDR3 sequence: CASSFPGQGALKNGYTF. CDR3 DNA sequence: TGCGCCAGCAGCTTCCCGGGACAGGGGGCTTTGAAGAATGGCTACACCTTC.

The V call is TRBV11-2, the J call TRBJ1-1; D might be TRBD1 (5 bases). V was trimmed by 3 bases and J by 6 bases, leaving 11 bases between them. The CDR3 totals 13 residues. In germline, CDR1 is SGHAT, CDR2 FQNNGV. The DNA for the CDR3 is TGTGCCAGCAGCTTGGACACCCTCGCTGAAGCTTTCTTT. It specifies CASSLDTLAEAFF.

This clone was detected once. The chain has TRBV5-1 and TRBJ2-3, with D possibly matching TRBD2 (5 bases). The CDR3 spans 16 residues. Germline assignment: CDR1 SGHRS and CDR2 YFSETQ. The ends were cut back, 1 base at V and 6 bases at J, with 18 bases in the middle. Written as DNA, the CDR3 is TGCGCCAGCAGCTTGTCGTCCGGGATAAGGCGGGATACGCAGTATTTT. This sequence encodes CASSLSSGIRRDTQYF.

This sequence joins TRBV13 and TRBJ2-6; D gene unclear. Deletions cut 7 bases from V and 2 bases from J, with 18 bases between. Germline assignment: CDR1 PRHDT and CDR2 FYEKMQ (reference sequence). This CDR3 is built from 17 residues. The CDR3 protein is CASTYMRSPAGANVLTF. CDR3 DNA: TGTGCCAGCACCTATATGAGGAGCCCAGCTGGGGCCAACGTCCTGACTTTC.

The rearrangement uses TRBV19 and TRBJ1-2, with 9 bases matching TRBD1. After removal of 11 bases from V and 4 bases from J, the junction contained 5 bases not matched to a gene. Germline V gene data show CDR1 as LNHDA and CDR2 as SQIVND (reference sequence). The CDR3 is 12 amino acids. The CDR3 DNA sequence: TGTGCCGGTACAGGGGGCGGCTATGGCTACACCTTC. Protein sequence: CAGTGGGYGYTF.

This rearrangement joins TRBV5-6 to TRBJ1-2, with D possibly TRBD1 on 5 matching bases. Trimming pared 0 bases from V and 3 bases from J, leaving 9 bases between. Germline V lookup: CDR1 SGHDT, CDR2 YYEEEE. The CDR3 sequence is 14 residues long. DNA of the CDR3: TGTGCCAGCAGCTTGGCAGACAGAGACTATGGCTACACCTTC. Translation gives CASSLADRDYGYTF.

This clone appeared a single time. The chain is built from TRBV28 and TRBJ2-7; D is uncertain. This CDR3 has 11 residues. Deletions cut 4 bases from V and 2 bases from J, with 3 bases between. Germline V lookup: CDR1 MDHEN, CDR2 SYDVKM. The DNA for the CDR3 is TGTGCCAGCAGTTCAGCCTACGAGCAGTACTTC. Translated, it gives CASSSAYEQYF.

The chain uses TRBV27 and TRBJ1-1; no definite D call. CDR3 length: 14 amino acids. The germline V gene has CDR1 MNHEY and CDR2 SMNVEV (reference sequence). The germline V and J ends were trimmed by 6 bases and 5 bases, with 16 bases remaining between them. CDR3: CASSLNPMLTEAFF. Written as DNA, the CDR3 is TGTGCCAGCAGCCTAAACCCGATGTTGACTGAAGCTTTCTTT.

This rearrangement joins TRBV29-1 to TRBJ2-1; 8 bases agree with TRBD2. This CDR3 has 16 amino acids. Germline values: CDR1 SQVTM, CDR2 ANQGSEA. Trimming removed 6 bases from V and 2 bases from J; junction bases left unmatched: 12. CDR3 DNA sequence: TGCAGCGTAGGGATGAGCGGGAGTTCGGCCTACAATGAGCAGTTCTTC. It is translated as CSVGMSGSSAYNEQFF.

The V gene is TRBV13, the J gene TRBJ2-7; 11 nucleotides agree with TRBD2. The CDR3 extends over 18 amino acids. Per germline, CDR1 PRHDT and CDR2 FYEKMQ (reference sequence). J gave up 0 bases and V 4 bases, and 11 bases lay outside the gene matches. The DNA for the CDR3 is TGTGCCAGCAGCTCCGGACTAGCGGGTACTCGTTTCTCCTACGAGCAGTACTTC. Its protein is CASSSGLAGTRFSYEQYF.

CDR3 coding DNA: TGCGCCAGCAGCCTGGCCCAGGGCAGGTCGAGCGGCTACACCTTC. Translation: CASSLAQGRSSGYTF. This chain connects TRBV4-3 to TRBJ1-2, with a weak D call TRBD1 (5 bases). The ends were cut back, 4 bases at V and 8 bases at J, with 20 bases in the middle. In germline, CDR1 is LGHNA, CDR2 YSLEER. This CDR3 region has 15 residues.